This TCR beta chain was captured by sequencing in a study of blood T cell repertoires in COVID-19. Study-wide context: T cells, B-cell-depleted T cells, or PBMCs supplied cDNA or gDNA.

V lost 6 bases to trimming and J lost 5 bases; unmatched junction nucleotides: 4. Per the germline V gene, CDR1 is GTSNPN and CDR2 is SVGIG (reference sequence). The CDR3 contains 12 residues. Methods used by the authors: Reference gene primer amplification yielded estimated nucleated cell counts. This table comes from immunoSEQ multiplex PCR, and its TCRdb copy is limited to in-frame clones, with some not included. The V and J calls and clone size were taken over from that table, and D and trimming were inferred from the DNA. This sample has roughly 110,000 clones, with around four fifths found just once. This clone is a singleton in its sample.

The TCR was taken from a woman aged 40 to 50 with acute or convalescent COVID-19. Material for sequencing was peripheral blood. V is TRBV30 and J is TRBJ2-3; 8 bases align to TRBD2. CDR3 residues: CACGGARDTQYF. DNA for the CDR3: TGTGCCTGCGGGGGGGCGCGAGATACGCAGTATTTT.